The entry below gives a single T cell receptor beta chain sequence along with its context. The antigen is not known. The data are from a study of Ad26.COV2.S vaccination and SARS-CoV-2 variants. Overall study findings and caveats: Analytic work on TCR breadth and depth might have understated the full extent of total T cell responses.

Looked up from germline, CDR1 is GTSNPN and CDR2 is SVGIG (reference sequence). This CDR3 spans 13 amino acids. Trimming left V 4 bases short and J 7 bases short, with 16 bases between. Measured with immunoSEQ multiplex PCR; TCRdb has only the in-frame clones, and not every one. The data contain some 640,000 clones, around 90% of them seen just once; the ten biggest clones take up over 1.3%. Treatment reported: about 20 received Ad26.COV2.S at low or high dose, single or two shots; five or six received placebo; per-sample allocation not given. Day 63 after the first injection of vaccine or placebo was the sampling time.

The origin of this receptor is a person aged 18-60 years who received the Ad26.COV2.S COVID-19 vaccine or a placebo. The chain has TRBV30 and TRBJ1-2; D is perhaps TRBD1 (5 bases). The sample in question was peripheral blood, obtained in a trial of Ad26.COV2.S vaccine versus placebo. The CDR3 here is CAWMGRREIGYTF. Here the CDR3 DNA reads TGTGCCTGGATGGGACGTAGGGAAATTGGCTACACCTTC.